This T cell receptor beta chain was recovered during a study of CXCR3-negative and CXCR3-positive naive CD8 T cells (dated by TCRdb to 2018 to 2020). At the level of the whole study: In total, 120 million to 150 million TRB reads were obtained, which works out to roughly 1.5 +/- 0.3 million reads per library. Data from 11 donors, pooled across two independent experiments, went into the diversity and physicochemical repertoire analyses. Naive subsets from 5 donors and memory cells from 3 donors were included in the TRBV-TRBJ cluster analysis.

What the authors observed across the whole study: Repertoire diversity was comparably high in both naive subsets but much lower in memory CD8+ T cells. Freshly isolated PBMCs were used for most assays because CXCR3 expression went down partially after cryopreservation. Similar TRBV-TRBJ usage was shown by naive CXCR3-negative and CXCR3-positive cells from the same donor, whereas distinct patterns were shown by memory cells. Because surface CD5, which is linked to self-reactivity in mice, was comparable between the naive subsets, TCR interaction strength was also inferred from TRB CDR3 physicochemical properties.

TCRdb names NextSeq 550 as the instrument used. The Human TCR Profiling Kit (MiLaboratory) was used to make UMI-labeled 5' RACE TRB cDNA libraries. The full amount of extracted RNA was used for cDNA synthesis, and the full amount of resulting cDNA was used for PCR amplification. Libraries were prepared in parallel with an identical number of PCR cycles. In the original analysis: With a minimum of two reads required per UMI, MIGEC and MiXCR pulled out about 50,000 +/- 9,200 unique UMI-labeled TRB cDNA molecules from each library. An average of around 40,000 +/- 10,000 functional in-frame TRB CDR3 nucleotide clonotypes without stop codons was found per library. After downsampling to 5000 UMI-labeled TRB molecules per sample, diversity metrics, including normalized Shannon-Wiener and Chao1, were computed in VDJtools. VDJtools was used to calculate clonotype-size-weighted physicochemical properties of the central five CDR3 residues, namely interaction energy, strength, volume and Kidera factor 4. TCRdb reprocessed the reads and assigns one entry to each CDR3 protein sequence, leaving out DNA. It is TCRdb's table, rather than the study itself, that gives the V and J calls and clone size. The sample's own table lists 45,000 to 55,000 distinct CDR3 sequences. The top ten constitute approximately 16% of the sample.

For every CD8+ T cell subset, about 300,000 cells were flow-sorted straight into RLT lysis buffer, and each subset was sorted in triplicate. Standard density gradient centrifugation was used to isolate peripheral blood mononuclear cells from buffy coats. An RNeasy Mini Kit was used to extract total RNA from the sorted cells. Worth noting for this clonotype: This clone's antigen is unknown.

From cysteine to phenylalanine, the CDR3 is 15 amino acids long. No DNA sequence was recorded. Looking up the germline V gene yields CDR1 MDHEN and CDR2 SYDVKM. The source material was memory CD8+ T cells from blood. The meaning of the sample's cell subset or site label: conventional CD8+ memory T cells (TMEM), sorted as controls. This receptor was identified in a human donor in good health. Some clones in this sample may be carry-over from other donors' samples. This sequence uses TRBV28 and TRBJ2-7; TCRdb names TRBD2, which stays unverified in the absence of DNA. The CDR3 sequence is CASSPRGVVSYEQYF.